This entry lists 4 T cell receptor beta chains sequenced from one sample in a study of cytomegalovirus exposure and HLA in healthy donors. The PCR was carried out with 60 Vbeta primers and 13 Jbeta primers. Assay used: immunoSEQ multiplex PCR; TCRdb lists only in-frame clones, some missing. Among some 130,000 clones listed, about three quarters were seen once. The sequenced material came from PBMCs. The origin of the receptors is a human donor in good health.

The CDR3 here is CASSDSATGRTEAFF. DNA of the CDR3: TGTGCCAGCAGTGACTCCGCGACAGGGCGAACCGAAGCTTTCTTT. The chain carries TRBV6-4 and TRBJ1-1, with 7 bases that match TRBD1. The CDR3 spans 15 residues. Per the germline V gene, CDR1 is MRHNA and CDR2 is SNTAGT. With V trimmed by 0 bases and J by 8 bases, 9 bases remained unmatched.

This rearrangement joins TRBV28 to TRBJ1-5; D remains unclear. The germline gives CDR1 MDHEN, CDR2 SYDVKM. The CDR3 runs 14 residues. V was shortened by 6 bases and J by 0 bases, with 9 bases between the two germline ends. The CDR3 DNA reads as TGTGCCAGCAGCCCAGATAATAGCAATCAGCCCCAGCATTTT. This translates into CASSPDNSNQPQHF.

This clone was seen a handful of times. The genes are TRBV11-2 and TRBJ2-1; 10 nucleotides line up with TRBD2. J gave up 3 bases and V 0 bases, and 11 bases lay outside the gene matches. The CDR3 has 19 residues. The germline gives CDR1 SGHAT, CDR2 FQNNGV. The CDR3: CASSLETLALAGFYNEQFF. CDR3 nucleotides: TGTGCCAGCAGCTTAGAGACTTTAGCACTAGCGGGGTTCTACAATGAGCAGTTCTTC.

The chain joins TRBV28 to TRBJ2-7; perhaps TRBD1 as D (5 bases). Germline loops: CDR1 MDHEN, CDR2 SYDVKM. Trimming left V 3 bases short and J 0 bases short, with 24 bases between. This CDR3 region has 19 residues. CDR3 DNA sequence: TGTGCCAGCAGTTTGTGGTCAGGGAAGGTAGGGTTGCGCTCCTACGAGCAGTACTTC. It is translated as CASSLWSGKVGLRSYEQYF.